The text below deals with one T cell receptor (beta chain). Enrollees, about 18 to 89 years old, lived in 24 US areas. Shortly before study entry, within 2 weeks, exposed participants had met a COVID-19 case. The data belong to a study of blood T cell repertoires in COVID-19. The CDR3 covers 17 residues. Germline V gene data show CDR1 as KGHSH and CDR2 as LQKENI. The V end was cut by 0 bases, the J end by 0 bases, with 15 bases between. Clones were sequenced by immunoSEQ multiplex PCR, and TCRdb holds only the in-frame ones, with some missing. The repertoire holds roughly 280,000 clones, with 85% to 95% as singletons.

The TCR originated in a man aged 35 to 55 who had been exposed to COVID-19. The gene calls are TRBV18 and TRBJ2-7; D remains unclear. The sequenced sample consisted of PBMCs or T cells enriched from blood (not recorded which). The CDR3 coding sequence is TGTGCCAGCTCACCACCGTTGACACAACCGGTCTCCTACGAGCAGTACTTC. This gives the protein CASSPPLTQPVSYEQYF.